These 13 T cell receptor beta chains were all obtained from the same sample, sequenced in a study of PD-L1 blockade in urothelial cancer. Here immunoSEQ multiplex PCR was the method, and the copy in TCRdb shows in-frame clones only, minus some. The sample includes over 100,000 clones, under 95% of them seen just once. Time point indicated: peripheral blood 6 weeks after treatment start. The sample here was PBMCs, taken around atezolizumab (anti-PD-L1) treatment. These receptors were taken from a man aged 55-75 years with urothelial cancer.

The CDR3 DNA reads TGCAGCGCCGGAACGGGGGAGGTGGGGCCCCAGCATTTT. Translating it yields CSAGTGEVGPQHF. The chain combines TRBV29-1 with TRBJ1-5; D is possibly TRBD1 (5 bases). Germline CDR1 is SQVTM and CDR2 is ANQGSEA. Between the trimmed V and J ends, which lost 7 bases and 9 bases, there was a span of 19 bases. The CDR3 is 13 residues long. Full variable domain (missing parts from reference TRBV29-1 and TRBJ1-5): SAVISQKPSRDICQRGTSLTIQCQVDSQVTMMFWYRQQPGQSLTLIATANQGSEATYESGFVIDKFPISRPNLTFSTLTVSNMSPEDSSIYLCSAGTGEVGPQHFGDGTRLSIL.

This chain connects TRBV11-2 to TRBJ2-1, with a tentative D call TRBD2 (5 bases). Germline V gene data show CDR1 as SGHAT and CDR2 as FQNNGV. Trimming stripped 1 base from V and 6 bases from J, with 10 bases between. The CDR3 sequence is 14 residues long. The CDR3 nucleotides are TGTGCCAGCAGCTTAGGTAGCGAGGGCAATGAGCAGTTCTTC. Amino acid sequence: CASSLGSEGNEQFF.

V usage is TRBV28 and J usage is TRBJ2-5; 7 nucleotides align to TRBD2. CDR3 length: 15 amino acids. Germline assignment: CDR1 MDHEN and CDR2 SYDVKM. With 6 bases clipped from V and 2 bases from J, the junction kept 9 bases outside the gene matches. CDR3 sequence: CASRPPGGGQETQYF. The CDR3 nucleotides read TGTGCCAGCAGACCTCCCGGGGGAGGGCAAGAGACCCAGTACTTC.

This chain joins TRBV5-6 and TRBJ2-1; TRBD1 is a possible D gene (6 bases). Germline loops: CDR1 SGHDT, CDR2 YYEEEE. This CDR3 is 15 amino acids long. The V end was cut by 5 bases, the J end by 1 base, with 13 bases between. The CDR3 DNA follows: TGTGCCAGCAGAAGGGGGAGAGGGTCCTACAATGAGCAGTTCTTC. Translating it yields CASRRGRGSYNEQFF.

J is TRBJ1-2 and V is TRBV6-4; a possible D gene is TRBD1 (5 bases). This CDR3 is 18 amino acids long. Between the trimmed V and J ends, which lost 2 bases and 3 bases, there was a span of 22 bases. Per the germline V gene, CDR1 is MRHNA and CDR2 is SNTAGT. CDR3 region: CASSDPNQAGTRDYGYTF. The CDR3 nucleotides are TGTGCCAGCAGTGACCCAAACCAGGCGGGGACTAGGGACTATGGCTACACCTTC.

The rearrangement links TRBV7-6 to TRBJ1-3; D remains ambiguous. V was trimmed by 2 bases and J by 2 bases, leaving 13 bases between them. The CDR3 contains 16 residues. CDR1 is SGHVS and CDR2 is FNYEAQ in the germline V gene. The CDR3 sequence: CASSLNPPGTGNTIYF. Here the CDR3 DNA reads TGTGCCAGCAGCTTAAACCCCCCGGGTACTGGAAACACCATATATTTT.

The chain employs TRBV6-5 and TRBJ2-7, with 7 bases lining up with TRBD1. CDR3 size: 12 residues. V was clipped by 5 bases and J by 5 bases; unmatched bases: 3. CDR1 is MNHEY and CDR2 is SVGAGI in the germline V gene. CDR3: CASSLTGDEQYF. CDR3 nucleotides: TGTGCCAGCAGTCTCACAGGGGACGAGCAGTACTTC.

The chain links TRBV5-1 to TRBJ2-3; 7 nucleotides agree with TRBD2. CDR1 and CDR2 (germline): SGHRS, YFSETQ. This CDR3 is built from 16 residues. The trim removed 0 bases at V and 7 bases at J, leaving 11 bases unmatched. The CDR3 sequence is CASSLEGQSGLNTQYF. For the CDR3, the DNA is TGCGCCAGCAGCTTGGAAGGGCAATCGGGACTAAATACGCAGTATTTT.

This clone was counted once. The gene calls are TRBV5-8 and TRBJ2-5, with 7 positions matching TRBD1. The germline gives CDR1 SGHTS, CDR2 YDEGEE. The junction had 1 base not matched to a gene; V was cut back by 3 bases and J by 2 bases. This CDR3 has 13 residues. The CDR3 loop reads CASSWDRQETQYF. CDR3 DNA sequence: TGTGCCAGCAGCTGGGACAGACAAGAGACCCAGTACTTC.

The chain uses TRBV7-9 and TRBJ1-2; 10 bases line up with TRBD1. The CDR3 is made up of 15 amino acids. V was pared by 2 bases and J by 8 bases, with 8 bases of the junction left unmatched. Germline CDR1 is SEHNR and CDR2 is FQNEAQ (reference sequence). The CDR3: CASSLMGTGEEGYTF. The CDR3 nucleotides are TGTGCCAGCAGCTTAATGGGGACAGGGGAGGAAGGCTACACCTTC.

V usage is TRBV6-1 and J usage is TRBJ1-5, with D tentatively TRBD1 (5 bases). The CDR3 is made up of 16 amino acids. CDR1 MNHNS and CDR2 SASEGT come from the germline V gene. The V end was cut by 2 bases, the J end by 4 bases, with 15 bases between. The CDR3 loop is CASSEQGPASNQPQHF. CDR3 nucleotide sequence: TGTGCCAGCAGTGAACAGGGTCCTGCGTCGAATCAGCCCCAGCATTTT.

This chain uses TRBV5-1 with TRBJ2-7, with a tentative D call TRBD1 (6 bases). Germline V CDR1 and CDR2: SGHRS, YFSETQ. Trimming shortened V by 0 bases and J by 2 bases, and 12 bases separated the two germline ends. The CDR3 runs 15 residues. The CDR3 is CASSLVPDRAYEQYF. CDR3 coding DNA: TGCGCCAGCAGCTTGGTTCCGGACAGAGCCTACGAGCAGTACTTC.

V gene TRBV7-2 combines with J gene TRBJ1-2, with 7 bases matching TRBD1. The CDR3 contains 13 residues. The germline V gene encodes CDR1 SGHTA and CDR2 FQGNSA. J gave up 7 bases and V 5 bases, and 7 bases lay outside the gene matches. In nucleotides, the CDR3 is TGTGCCAGCAGCAACCGACAGGGCGGTGGCTACACCTTC. This encodes CASSNRQGGGYTF. The full variable domain, its missing parts supplied by reference TRBV7-2 and TRBJ1-2, is GAGVSQSPSNKVTEKGKDVELRCDPISGHTALYWYRQSLGQGLEFLIYFQGNSAPDKSGLPSDRFSAERTGGSVSTLTIQRTQQEDSAVYLCASSNRQGGGYTFGSGTRLTVV.